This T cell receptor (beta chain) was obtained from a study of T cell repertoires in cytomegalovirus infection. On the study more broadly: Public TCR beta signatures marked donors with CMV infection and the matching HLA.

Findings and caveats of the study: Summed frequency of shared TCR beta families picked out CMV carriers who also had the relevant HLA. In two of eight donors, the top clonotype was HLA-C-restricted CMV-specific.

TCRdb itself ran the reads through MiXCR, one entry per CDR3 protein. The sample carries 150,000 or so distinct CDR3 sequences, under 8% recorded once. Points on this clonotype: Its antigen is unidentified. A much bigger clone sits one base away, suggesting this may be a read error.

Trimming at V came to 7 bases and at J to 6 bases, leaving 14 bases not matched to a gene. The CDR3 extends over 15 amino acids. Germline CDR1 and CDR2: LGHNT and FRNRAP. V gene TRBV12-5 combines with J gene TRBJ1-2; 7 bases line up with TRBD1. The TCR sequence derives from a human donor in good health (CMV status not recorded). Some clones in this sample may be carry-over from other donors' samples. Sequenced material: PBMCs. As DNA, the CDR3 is TGTGCTAGTGCCACCGGCCCCGGGACAGTAGATGGCTACACCTTC. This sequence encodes CASATGPGTVDGYTF.